This paragraph reports one TCR beta chain. Its antigen remains unknown. This sample stems from a study of T cell responses to AZD1222 COVID-19 vaccine. Study observations and caveats: Reports say nearly half of spike-specific TCRs go after unmutated variant regions. At baseline, just five to seven AZD1222 recipients tested seropositive.

V was shortened by 3 bases and J by 0 bases, with 9 bases between the two germline ends. Per germline, CDR1 SGHVS and CDR2 FQNEAQ. The CDR3 has 15 amino acids. Measured with immunoSEQ multiplex PCR; TCRdb has only the in-frame clones, and not every one. The table shows about 90,000 clones, with 90% to 95% occurring only once. The specimen comprised peripheral blood, sampled on day 0 of MenACWY control vaccination. The receptor's source is an adult in good health. The chain recombines TRBV7-8 with TRBJ1-3; D gene uncertain. CDR3 protein: CASSLSGGSGNTIYF. The CDR3 DNA follows: TGTGCCAGCAGCTTGAGTGGAGGCTCTGGAAACACCATATATTTT.